The 20 T cell receptor beta chains presented below share a single source sample, sequenced in a study of long-term antiretroviral therapy in people with HIV. Version v3.0 of the immunoSEQ assay ran at survey level. Clones were sequenced by immunoSEQ multiplex PCR, and TCRdb holds only the in-frame ones, with some missing. This table has about 8,800 clones, roughly 70% appearing once. The material sequenced was unsorted PBMCs, taken 1.8 years before starting antiretroviral therapy. The receptors were sampled from a man aged 35-49 years with HIV.

J is TRBJ2-3 and V is TRBV11-2; TRBD1 matches 9 bases. Trimming cost V 1 base and J 2 bases; bases outside gene matches: 10. From germline, CDR1 is SGHAT and CDR2 FQNNGV. The CDR3 runs to 18 residues. CDR3 coding DNA: TGTGCCAGCAGCTTAGGAGGATCTTGGGACAGGGCCACAGATACGCAGTATTTT. Translation: CASSLGGSWDRATDTQYF.

This clone rates as hyperexpanded. The rearrangement links TRBV13 to TRBJ2-3; 14 nucleotides agree with TRBD2. This CDR3 contains 19 residues. CDR1 is PRHDT and CDR2 is FYEKMQ in the germline V gene (reference sequence). The V segment lost 5 bases and the J segment 5 bases; nucleotides outside the gene matches: 15. CDR3 in amino acids: CASSPGLAGGAGRLDTQYF. The CDR3 DNA reads as TGTGCCAGCAGCCCCGGACTAGCGGGGGGTGCCGGGCGGCTAGATACGCAGTATTTT. Based on the CDR3 plus reference TRBV13 and TRBJ2-3, the full variable domain is AAGVIQSPRHLIKEKRETATLKCYPIPRHDTVYWYQQGPGQDPQFLISFYEKMQSDKGSIPDRFSAQQFSDYHSELNMSSLELGDSALYFCASSPGLAGGAGRLDTQYFGPGTRLTVL.

This clone was seen a few times. The J gene is TRBJ1-2, the V gene TRBV6-4; TRBD1 matches 8 bases. The CDR3 runs to 15 residues. Germline CDR1 reads MRHNA; CDR2 reads SNTAGT. The trim removed 8 bases at V and 2 bases at J, leaving 10 bases unmatched. This chain's CDR3 is CASPRTGRRNYGYTF. CDR3 bases: TGTGCCAGCCCTCGGACAGGGAGAAGGAACTATGGCTACACCTTC.

This chain links TRBV9 with TRBJ2-7; a possible D gene is TRBD2 (5 bases). The CDR3 totals 15 residues. CDR1 is SGDLS, CDR2 YYNGEE, per germline. The germline V and J ends were trimmed by 2 bases and 0 bases, with 12 bases remaining between them. CDR3 sequence (DNA): TGTGCCAGCAGCGTCTCGGGGTCGCCCTCCTACGAGCAGTACTTC. Translation: CASSVSGSPSYEQYF. The variable domain in full, completed from reference TRBV9 and TRBJ2-7, reads DSGVTQTPKHLITATGQRVTLRCSPRSGDLSVYWYQQSLDQGLQFLIQYYNGEERAKGNILERFSAQQFPDLHSELNLSSLELGDSALYFCASSVSGSPSYEQYFGPGTRLTVT.

The V gene is TRBV6-5, the J gene TRBJ1-2; D uncertain. This CDR3 spans 15 amino acids. V shed 0 bases and J shed 5 bases, with 13 bases lying between them. Germline V CDR1 and CDR2: MNHEY, SVGAGI. The CDR3 sequence: CASSYSTIPEYGYTF. The DNA of the CDR3 is TGTGCCAGCAGTTACTCGACGATCCCCGAGTATGGCTACACCTTC.

The V call is TRBV6-6, the J call TRBJ1-3, with unresolved D. CDR3 length equals 14 residues. V was cut by 7 bases and J by 4 bases, with 14 bases left in between. Per germline, CDR1 MNHNY and CDR2 SVGAGI (reference sequence). DNA of the CDR3: TGTGCCAGCACTGAACACGGGTACGGAAACACCATATATTTT. Its translation: CASTEHGYGNTIYF.

This clone was detected a few times. The chain carries TRBV11-3 and TRBJ2-3; perhaps TRBD2 as D (7 bases). Germline V gene sequence: CDR1 SGHNT, CDR2 YENEEA. The V end lost 2 bases, the J end lost 1 base, and 10 bases lay between the germline ends. The CDR3 totals 15 residues. The CDR3 DNA reads as TGTGCCAGCAGCTTAAGGGGGGGCCGCACAGATACGCAGTATTTT. It is translated as CASSLRGGRTDTQYF.

This clone was picked up a small number of times. This chain joins TRBV9 and TRBJ2-2; D is perhaps TRBD1 or TRBD2 (5 bases each). The CDR3 length is 17 residues. Trimming shortened V by 0 bases and J by 6 bases, and 18 bases separated the two germline ends. Germline V gene sequence: CDR1 SGDLS, CDR2 YYNGEE. DNA of the CDR3: TGTGCCAGCAGCGTAGGAGGTGGGGGAGTCGGAGCCGGGGAGCTGTTTTTT. Its protein is CASSVGGGGVGAGELFF.

The chain couples TRBV19 to TRBJ2-1; D uncertain. Germline V gene data show CDR1 as LNHDA and CDR2 as SQIVND (reference sequence). The V and J ends lost 7 bases and 6 bases respectively, with 16 bases between them. CDR3 length: 14 residues. The CDR3: CASKGDWIGNEQFF. CDR3 nucleotide sequence: TGTGCCAGTAAGGGTGACTGGATTGGCAATGAGCAGTTCTTC.

The rearrangement joins TRBV19 to TRBJ1-1; D unclear. CDR1 and CDR2 (germline): LNHDA, SQIVND (reference sequence). The CDR3 runs 13 residues. V was trimmed by 3 bases and J by 1 base, leaving 6 bases between them. The DNA of the CDR3 is TGTGCCAGTAGTATTTGGTCGAACACTGAAGCTTTCTTT. Translated, it gives CASSIWSNTEAFF.

This clone occurred once. CDR3 nucleotides: TGTGCCAGCAGCGTTTTGGAAGAGCAGTACTTC. This translates into CASSVLEEQYF. The chain uses TRBV2 and TRBJ2-7; D gene unclear. Germline assignment: CDR1 SNHLY and CDR2 FYNNEI. The germline V and J ends were trimmed by 6 bases and 7 bases, with 10 bases remaining between them. The CDR3 is made up of 11 amino acids.

The V call is TRBV5-1, the J call TRBJ1-4; D unresolved. The CDR3 totals 13 residues. The V end was cut by 6 bases, the J end by 4 bases, with 10 bases between. Germline V gene lookup returns CDR1 SGHRS and CDR2 YFSETQ. CDR3 nucleotides: TGCGCCAGCAAGGTGGCTATTAATGAAAAACTGTTTTTT. It encodes CASKVAINEKLFF.

The rearrangement joins TRBV7-2 to TRBJ1-6; D ambiguous. The CDR3 has 16 amino acids. Germline V gene sequence: CDR1 SGHTA, CDR2 FQGNSA. V lost 1 base to trimming and J lost 4 bases, with 11 bases between them. The CDR3 loop is CASSLEVALYNSPLHF. The CDR3 nucleotides are TGTGCCAGCAGCTTAGAGGTGGCCTTATATAATTCACCCCTCCACTTT.

This clone has only a few counts. The V and J genes are TRBV30 and TRBJ1-2, with a possible D match to TRBD1 (6 bases). Germline assignment: CDR1 GTSNPN and CDR2 SVGIG (reference sequence). The CDR3 totals 11 residues. The V end lost 3 bases, the J end lost 8 bases, and 10 bases lay between the germline ends. CDR3 coding DNA: TGTGCCTGGAGCGGTGGACAGGGCTACACCTTC. It specifies CAWSGGQGYTF.

The chain carries TRBV7-9 and TRBJ2-1; D is unresolved. CDR1 SEHNR and CDR2 FQNEAQ come from the germline V gene (reference sequence). With 7 bases removed from V and 8 bases from J, the gap between germline ends came to 9 bases. This CDR3 has 11 amino acids. CDR3 region: CASTMTHEQFF. For the CDR3, the DNA is TGTGCCAGCACCATGACCCATGAGCAGTTCTTC.

The chain couples TRBV13 to TRBJ1-1; D might be TRBD1 (6 bases). Germline CDR1 is PRHDT and CDR2 is FYEKMQ (reference sequence). The CDR3 extends over 16 amino acids. V was pared by 5 bases and J by 4 bases, with 20 bases between. The CDR3 spells CASSPRTASRPTEAFF. CDR3 DNA: TGTGCCAGCAGCCCCCGGACAGCCAGCAGGCCCACTGAAGCTTTCTTT.

This clone was counted between two and nine times. The chain joins TRBV20-1 to TRBJ2-7; 7 bases are shared with TRBD1. J lost 4 bases, V lost 6 bases, and 3 bases had no gene match. This CDR3 spans 11 amino acids. Germline V gene data show CDR1 as DFQATT and CDR2 as SNEGSKA (reference sequence). CDR3: CSALQGYEQYF. CDR3 DNA: TGCAGTGCCCTACAGGGGTACGAGCAGTACTTC.

This clone was seen more than once but under ten times. The chain uses TRBV19 and TRBJ1-6, with TRBD1 matching over 10 bases. Per the germline V gene, CDR1 is LNHDA and CDR2 is SQIVND (reference sequence). J gave up 4 bases and V 6 bases, and 12 bases lay outside the gene matches. The CDR3 runs 18 residues. The chain's CDR3 is CASSTRQGAISYNSPLHF. CDR3 sequence (DNA): TGTGCCAGTAGCACCCGACAGGGGGCCATCTCGTATAATTCACCCCTCCACTTT. Based on the CDR3 plus reference TRBV19 and TRBJ1-6, the full variable domain is DGGITQSPKYLFRKEGQNVTLSCEQNLNHDAMYWYRQDPGQGLRLIYYSQIVNDFQKGDIAEGYSVSREKKESFPLTVTSAQKNPTAFYLCASSTRQGAISYNSPLHFGNGTRLTVT.

This chain links TRBV9 with TRBJ2-1; TRBD2 aligns across 12 bases. CDR1 is SGDLS and CDR2 is YYNGEE in the germline V gene. J was trimmed by 3 bases and V by 3 bases; bases with no gene match: 4. This CDR3 has 16 amino acids. CDR3 nucleotide sequence: TGTGCCAGCAGCGCACAACTAGCGGGGGGCTACAATGAGCAGTTCTTC. Amino acids: CASSAQLAGGYNEQFF.

A few counts support this clone. The V gene is TRBV19, the J gene TRBJ1-2; a weak D match, TRBD1 (6 bases). The CDR3 consists of 15 residues. Germline CDR1 and CDR2: LNHDA and SQIVND (reference sequence). Trimming left V 3 bases short and J 4 bases short, with 15 bases between. The CDR3 is CASSIGPDRAYGYTF. The CDR3 nucleotides are TGTGCCAGTAGTATCGGGCCGGACAGAGCCTATGGCTACACCTTC.